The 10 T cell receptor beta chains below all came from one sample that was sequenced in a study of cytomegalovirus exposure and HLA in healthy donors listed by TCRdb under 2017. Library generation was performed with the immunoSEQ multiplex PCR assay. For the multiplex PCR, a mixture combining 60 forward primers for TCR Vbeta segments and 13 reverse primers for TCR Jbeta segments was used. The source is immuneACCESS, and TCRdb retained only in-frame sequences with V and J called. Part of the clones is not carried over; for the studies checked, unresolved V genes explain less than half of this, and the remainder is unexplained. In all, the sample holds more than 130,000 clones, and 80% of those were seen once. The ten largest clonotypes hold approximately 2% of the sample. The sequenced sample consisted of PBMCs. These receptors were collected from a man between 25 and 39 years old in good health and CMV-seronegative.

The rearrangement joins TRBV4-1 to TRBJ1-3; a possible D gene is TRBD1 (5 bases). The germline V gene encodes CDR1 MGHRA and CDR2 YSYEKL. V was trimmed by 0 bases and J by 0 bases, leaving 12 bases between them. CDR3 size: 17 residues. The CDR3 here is CASSQEPGIHSGNTIYF. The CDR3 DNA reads TGCGCCAGCAGCCAAGAGCCAGGGATTCACTCTGGAAACACCATATATTTT.

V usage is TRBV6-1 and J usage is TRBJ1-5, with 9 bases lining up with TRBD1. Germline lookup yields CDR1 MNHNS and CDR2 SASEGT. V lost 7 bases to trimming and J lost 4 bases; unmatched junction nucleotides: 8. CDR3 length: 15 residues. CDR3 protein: CASIRDRVGNQPQHF. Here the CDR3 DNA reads TGTGCCAGCATCCGGGACAGGGTTGGGAATCAGCCCCAGCATTTT.

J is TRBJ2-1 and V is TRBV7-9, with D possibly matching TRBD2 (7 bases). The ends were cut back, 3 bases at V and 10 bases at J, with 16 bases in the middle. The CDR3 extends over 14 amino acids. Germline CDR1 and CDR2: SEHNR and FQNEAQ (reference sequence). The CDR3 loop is CASSFGGGPSEQFF. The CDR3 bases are TGTGCCAGCAGCTTTGGGGGGGGCCCCTCGGAGCAGTTCTTC.

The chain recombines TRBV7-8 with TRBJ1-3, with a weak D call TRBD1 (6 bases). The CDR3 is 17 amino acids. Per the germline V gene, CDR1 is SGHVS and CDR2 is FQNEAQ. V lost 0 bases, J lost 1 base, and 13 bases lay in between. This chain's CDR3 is CASSLAVQGSSGNTIYF. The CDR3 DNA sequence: TGTGCCAGCAGCTTAGCGGTCCAGGGGTCGTCTGGAAACACCATATATTTT.

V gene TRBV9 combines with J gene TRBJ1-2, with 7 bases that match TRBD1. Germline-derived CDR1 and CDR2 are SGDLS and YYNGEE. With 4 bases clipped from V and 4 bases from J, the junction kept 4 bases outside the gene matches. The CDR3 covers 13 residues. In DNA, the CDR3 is TGTGCCAGCAGCCCCCGGACAGGCTATGGCTACACCTTC. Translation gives CASSPRTGYGYTF.

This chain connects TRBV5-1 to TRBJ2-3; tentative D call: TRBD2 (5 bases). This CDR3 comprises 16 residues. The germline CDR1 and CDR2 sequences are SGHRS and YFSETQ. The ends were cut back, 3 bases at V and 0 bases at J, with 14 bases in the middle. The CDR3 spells CASSSQRLISTDTQYF. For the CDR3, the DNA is TGCGCCAGCAGCTCCCAACGACTAATTAGCACAGATACGCAGTATTTT.

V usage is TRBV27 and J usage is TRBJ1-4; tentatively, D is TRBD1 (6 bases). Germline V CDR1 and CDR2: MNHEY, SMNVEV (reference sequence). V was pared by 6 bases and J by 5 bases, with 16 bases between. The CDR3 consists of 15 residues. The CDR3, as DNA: TGTGCCAGCAGCAAGGTGGCAAGGGGGAATGAAAAACTGTTTTTT. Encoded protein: CASSKVARGNEKLFF.

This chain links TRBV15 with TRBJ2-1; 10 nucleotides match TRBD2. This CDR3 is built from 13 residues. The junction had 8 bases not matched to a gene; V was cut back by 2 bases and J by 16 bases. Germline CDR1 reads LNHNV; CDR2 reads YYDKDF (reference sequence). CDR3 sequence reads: CATSRSSSGRTFF. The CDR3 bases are TGTGCCACCAGCAGATCTTCTAGCGGGAGAACATTCTTC. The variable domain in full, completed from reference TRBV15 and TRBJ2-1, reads DAMVIQNPRYQVTQFGKPVTLSCSQTLNHNVMYWYQQKSSQAPKLLFHYYDKDFNNEADTPDNFQSRRPNTSFCFLDIRSPGLGDTAMYLCATSRSSSGRTFFGPGTRLTVL.

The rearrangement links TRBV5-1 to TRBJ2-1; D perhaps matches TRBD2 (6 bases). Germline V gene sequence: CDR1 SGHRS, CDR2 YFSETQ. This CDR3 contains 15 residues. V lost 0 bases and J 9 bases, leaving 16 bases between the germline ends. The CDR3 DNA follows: TGCGCCAGCAGCTTGGAGGGTGGGGGTAGCGGTGAGCAGTTCTTC. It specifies CASSLEGGGSGEQFF.

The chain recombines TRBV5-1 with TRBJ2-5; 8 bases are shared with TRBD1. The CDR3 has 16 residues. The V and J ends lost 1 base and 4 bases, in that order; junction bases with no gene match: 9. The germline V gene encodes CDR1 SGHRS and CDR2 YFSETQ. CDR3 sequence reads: CASSLSFQGAGETQYF. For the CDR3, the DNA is TGCGCCAGCAGCTTGTCCTTTCAGGGGGCCGGAGAGACCCAGTACTTC.